The 27 T cell receptor beta chains listed next were all sequenced from one sample in a study of T cell clones after liver transplantation. TCRdb keeps only in-frame clones here, not all; method: immunoSEQ multiplex PCR. The sample consists of approximately 100,000 clones, around 84% of them appearing once. The sequenced sample was CD4+ T cells from blood, obtained approximately 4 years after liver transplant. The origin of the receptors is a human patient who received a liver transplant. These T cells may partly come from the graft donor.

As concerns this clone: Other DNA sequences of this sample code for an identical CDR3. J is TRBJ1-5 and V is TRBV18; 9 bases agree with TRBD1. Germline values: CDR1 KGHSH, CDR2 LQKENI. The CDR3 length is 15 residues. Trimming cost V 3 bases and J 4 bases; bases outside gene matches: 4. CDR3 loop: CASSPRDRENQPQHF. The CDR3 DNA follows: TGTGCCAGCTCACCCCGGGACAGGGAAAATCAGCCCCAGCATTTT.

This clone was counted once. The chain joins TRBV19 to TRBJ2-2, with 11 bases identical to TRBD2. J was trimmed by 8 bases and V by 6 bases; bases with no gene match: 5. The CDR3 is 14 amino acids. CDR1 LNHDA and CDR2 SQIVND come from the germline V gene (reference sequence). CDR3 nucleotides: TGTGCCAGTAGCGGACTAGCGGGCCGGGGGGAGCTGTTTTTT. Translating gives CASSGLAGRGELFF.

This chain connects TRBV27 to TRBJ2-7, with 9 bases aligning to TRBD1. CDR3 length: 14 amino acids. CDR1 and CDR2 (germline): MNHEY, SMNVEV (reference sequence). J gave up 5 bases and V 8 bases, and 10 bases lay outside the gene matches. The CDR3 bases are TGTGCCAGCGCCCCCGGGACAGGGTACAACGAGCAGTACTTC. It encodes CASAPGTGYNEQYF.

The table lists this clone with many counts. The gene calls are TRBV5-4 and TRBJ1-2; TRBD1 aligns across 7 bases. Trimming took 4 bases from V and 4 from J; bases not matched to a gene: 10. The germline V gene encodes CDR1 SGHNT and CDR2 YYREEE (reference sequence). The CDR3 consists of 15 residues. The CDR3 bases are TGTGCCAGCAGCGTAGCCGGGACAGACTTCTATGGCTACACCTTC. The encoded protein is CASSVAGTDFYGYTF.

The rearrangement links TRBV10-3 to TRBJ2-3, with 10 bases lining up with TRBD2. Germline V gene sequence: CDR1 ENHRY, CDR2 SYGVKD. CDR3 length equals 16 residues. The ends lost 6 bases at V and 5 bases at J; junction bases unmatched: 11. The CDR3 DNA is TGTGCCATCAGCGACCCGGGACTAGCGCTGTTAGATACGCAGTATTTT. This sequence encodes CAISDPGLALLDTQYF.

The gene calls are TRBV7-8 and TRBJ2-7; D perhaps matches TRBD1 (6 bases). The CDR3 is made up of 16 amino acids. From germline, CDR1 is SGHVS and CDR2 FQNEAQ. V was cut by 8 bases and J by 2 bases, with 22 bases left in between. The CDR3 region is CASRPSRDIPPYEQYF. The CDR3 DNA sequence: TGTGCCAGCCGACCCTCCCGGGACATTCCCCCCTACGAGCAGTACTTC.

The chain is built from TRBV7-9 and TRBJ2-1, with TRBD1 identical over 7 bases. CDR3 length: 18 amino acids. With 5 bases clipped from V and 0 bases from J, the junction kept 13 bases outside the gene matches. Looked up from germline, CDR1 is SEHNR and CDR2 is FQNEAQ (reference sequence). The CDR3 protein is CASSPRVGGGSSYNEQFF. The DNA of the CDR3 is TGTGCCAGCAGCCCCCGTGTAGGGGGCGGAAGCTCCTACAATGAGCAGTTCTTC.

The genes are TRBV6-1 and TRBJ1-5; the D gene is possibly TRBD1 (6 bases). The CDR3 has 13 residues. The germline V gene encodes CDR1 MNHNS and CDR2 SASEGT. V was shortened by 5 bases and J by 7 bases, with 12 bases between the two germline ends. Written as DNA, the CDR3 is TGTGCCAGCAGTTTACAGGGAGGCCAGCCCCAGCATTTT. Its protein is CASSLQGGQPQHF.

This clone turned up a few times. The CDR3 DNA sequence: TGTGCCAGCAGCTTAGCGCGGTCTAACTATGGCTACACCTTC. Translating it yields CASSLARSNYGYTF. V gene TRBV7-2 combines with J gene TRBJ1-2; no definite D call. CDR3 length equals 14 residues. In germline, CDR1 is SGHTA, CDR2 FQGNSA. Trimming took 0 bases from V and 0 from J, leaving 5 bases between them.

The rearrangement uses TRBV5-1 and TRBJ2-7, with TRBD2 identical over 7 bases. Losses at the gene ends were 4 bases for V and 3 bases for J; bases not matched to a gene: 7. The germline V gene has CDR1 SGHRS and CDR2 YFSETQ. There are 14 residues in the CDR3. Here the CDR3 DNA reads TGCGCCAGCAGCCCCGGACTAGTTGGCTACGAGCAGTACTTC. It translates to CASSPGLVGYEQYF.

This chain joins TRBV19 and TRBJ1-1, with TRBD1 identical over 7 bases. CDR3 length: 15 residues. Germline V CDR1 and CDR2: LNHDA, SQIVND (reference sequence). Unmatched junction bases numbered 10, after V lost 3 bases and J lost 6 bases. The chain's CDR3 is CASSIGGTATAEAFF. CDR3 in DNA: TGTGCCAGTAGTATCGGGGGGACAGCTACGGCTGAAGCTTTCTTT.

For the CDR3, the DNA is TGTGCCAGCTCACCGACGACAGGGCGGAACAATCAGCCCCAGCATTTT. It yields the protein CASSPTTGRNNQPQHF. The V gene is TRBV18, the J gene TRBJ1-5; the match to TRBD1 covers 7 bases. The ends lost 3 bases at V and 3 bases at J; junction bases unmatched: 8. Per germline, CDR1 KGHSH and CDR2 LQKENI. There are 16 residues in the CDR3.

This chain joins TRBV29-1 and TRBJ2-3; TRBD2 aligns across 8 bases. CDR1 and CDR2 from the germline V gene are SQVTM and ANQGSEA. Trimming took 2 bases from V and 0 from J; bases not matched to a gene: 7. The CDR3 is 16 amino acids. The CDR3 here is CSVEWLLAESTDTQYF. In nucleotides, the CDR3 is TGCAGCGTTGAATGGTTACTAGCGGAAAGCACAGATACGCAGTATTTT.

The chain couples TRBV5-1 to TRBJ2-2, with D hard to call. The germline V gene has CDR1 SGHRS and CDR2 YFSETQ. The CDR3 spans 14 residues. V lost 1 base and J 0 bases, leaving 4 bases between the germline ends. The CDR3 sequence is CASSLRANTGELFF. As DNA, the CDR3 is TGCGCCAGCAGCTTGAGGGCGAACACCGGGGAGCTGTTTTTT.

This chain connects TRBV5-1 to TRBJ2-2; perhaps TRBD2 as D (5 bases). The CDR3 is 16 residues long. Germline V gene data show CDR1 as SGHRS and CDR2 as YFSETQ. The V end lost 0 bases, the J end lost 7 bases, and 16 bases lay between the germline ends. CDR3 amino acids: CASSLEPAESGGELFF. The CDR3 region has the DNA TGCGCCAGCAGCTTGGAGCCAGCGGAAAGTGGCGGGGAGCTGTTTTTT.

This chain joins TRBV5-1 and TRBJ2-1, with 9 bases lining up with TRBD2. Germline loops: CDR1 SGHRS, CDR2 YFSETQ. The CDR3 contains 14 residues. V lost 5 bases and J lost 9; bases outside the gene matches: 9. The CDR3 loop is CASRSIAGESEQFF. The CDR3 nucleotides are TGCGCCAGCAGATCCATAGCGGGAGAGAGTGAGCAGTTCTTC.

The CDR3 coding sequence is TGTGCCAGTAGGACAGGGGGCGGTGACAATCAGCCCCAGCATTTT. The encoded protein is CASRTGGGDNQPQHF. The V call is TRBV19, the J call TRBJ1-5; TRBD1 matches at 10 bases. This CDR3 spans 15 amino acids. V lost 6 bases to trimming and J lost 3 bases; unmatched junction nucleotides: 5. In germline, CDR1 is LNHDA, CDR2 SQIVND (reference sequence).

The chain links TRBV5-4 to TRBJ2-7; D may match TRBD1 or TRBD2 (5 bases each). The germline gives CDR1 SGHNT, CDR2 YYREEE (reference sequence). Trimming removed 5 bases from V and 7 bases from J, with 22 bases in between. The CDR3 length is 15 residues. CDR3 DNA sequence: TGTGCCAGCAGACATCTGGGAGACAGACTCGCGGAGCAGTACTTC. Protein sequence: CASRHLGDRLAEQYF.

V usage is TRBV18 and J usage is TRBJ2-7, with 8 positions matching TRBD2. Germline CDR1 KGHSH, CDR2 LQKENI. The length of the CDR3 is 14 residues. With 2 bases clipped from V and 6 bases from J, the junction kept 6 bases outside the gene matches. The CDR3: CASSPSGTRVEQYF. CDR3 sequence (DNA): TGTGCCAGCTCACCATCTGGGACTAGAGTCGAGCAGTACTTC.

The chain recombines TRBV28 with TRBJ1-4; D is perhaps TRBD1 (6 bases). Germline assignment: CDR1 MDHEN and CDR2 SYDVKM. There are 16 residues in the CDR3. Trimming pared 6 bases from V and 14 bases from J, leaving 28 bases between. The CDR3 coding sequence is TGTGCCAGCAGCCATCAAAACAGGGCTTTGAAGGTTATGCTGTTTTTT. Protein product: CASSHQNRALKVMLFF.

The V and J genes are TRBV5-1 and TRBJ2-5, with D hard to call. The V end was cut by 0 bases, the J end by 5 bases, with 14 bases between. The CDR3 extends over 15 amino acids. Germline V lookup: CDR1 SGHRS, CDR2 YFSETQ. The CDR3 here is CASSLAPQTRETQYF. CDR3 nucleotide sequence: TGCGCCAGCAGCTTGGCCCCCCAGACTCGGGAGACCCAGTACTTC. Together with reference TRBV5-1 and TRBJ2-5, the CDR3 gives the full variable domain: KAGVTQTPRYLIKTRGQQVTLSCSPISGHRSVSWYQQTPGQGLQFLFEYFSETQRNKGNFPGRFSGRQFSNSRSEMNVSTLELGDSALYLCASSLAPQTRETQYFGPGTRLLVL.

The chain links TRBV20-1 to TRBJ2-7; perhaps D is TRBD1 or TRBD2 (5 bases each). This CDR3 has 8 residues. V was pared by 6 bases and J by 11 bases, with 8 bases between. From germline, CDR1 is DFQATT and CDR2 SNEGSKA (reference sequence). The CDR3 here is CSAGEKYF. The CDR3 DNA is TGCAGTGCAGGGGAGAAGTACTTC.

The chain couples TRBV7-2 to TRBJ1-2, with TRBD1 identical over 10 bases. Germline V CDR1 and CDR2: SGHTA, FQGNSA. V was pared by 6 bases and J by 6 bases, with 10 bases of the junction left unmatched. This CDR3 is 15 amino acids long. The CDR3 nucleotides read TGTGCCAGCAGGTCTAGACAGGGGGCATTGGATGGCTACACCTTC. Translation gives CASRSRQGALDGYTF.

This chain uses TRBV6-5 with TRBJ2-3, with D perhaps matching TRBD2 (6 bases). Trimming shortened V by 6 bases and J by 1 base, and 14 bases separated the two germline ends. The CDR3 has 15 amino acids. Germline loops: CDR1 MNHEY, CDR2 SVGAGI. The CDR3 nucleotides read TGTGCCAGCAGGGGGGGACCTGGCGGCACAGATACGCAGTATTTT. It is translated as CASRGGPGGTDTQYF.

The CDR3 loop is CASSLRPGTSGRDTQYF. The CDR3 bases are TGTGCCAGCAGCTTACGTCCCGGGACTAGCGGGAGAGATACGCAGTATTTT. The rearrangement joins TRBV9 to TRBJ2-3; TRBD2 matches at 14 bases. This CDR3 has 17 residues. Germline V gene lookup returns CDR1 SGDLS and CDR2 YYNGEE. V shed 4 bases, J shed 5 bases, and the junction held 9 bases outside the gene matches.

J is TRBJ1-1 and V is TRBV5-4; the D is unclear. The CDR3 has 14 residues. Trimming shortened V by 5 bases and J by 3 bases, and 14 bases separated the two germline ends. Germline V gene lookup returns CDR1 SGHNT and CDR2 YYREEE (reference sequence). CDR3 sequence (DNA): TGTGCCAGCAGTTCAGGTGCTTTAGACACTGAAGCTTTCTTT. The encoded protein is CASSSGALDTEAFF.

This chain links TRBV6-1 with TRBJ1-3, with D tentatively TRBD1 (5 bases). The CDR3 spans 15 residues. Germline loops: CDR1 MNHNS, CDR2 SASEGT. With 7 bases removed from V and 0 bases from J, the gap between germline ends came to 13 bases. CDR3 in DNA: TGTGCCAGCATCAGGGACGCCAGCTCTGGAAACACCATATATTTT. Translated, it gives CASIRDASSGNTIYF.